These T cell receptor beta chains were read from a single sample in a study of T cell changes during pregnancy in multiple sclerosis. Method: immunoSEQ multiplex PCR; TCRdb's copy keeps in-frame clones and lacks some. The sample carries more than 55,000 clones, around 92% recorded once. The sample in question was peripheral blood, obtained after pregnancy. The receptors shown here come from a female donor in good health, enrolled as a control in a pregnancy study. Both conserved end residues are part of each CDR3. The order of the fields is D gene, J gene, clone size, V gene, CDR3 protein, CDR3 DNA. A D gene is named only where the DNA matches it firmly. Not every row has a clone size; where given, it reads once, few, many or a size class.

>TRBD1|TRBJ1-3|.|TRBV19
CASSNGRQGGNTIYF
TGTGCCAGTAGTAACGGGCGACAGGGGGGAAACACCATATATTTT
>.|TRBJ1-1|.|TRBV4-3
CASSQVEGGGTEAFF
TGCGCCAGCAGCCAAGTCGAAGGGGGGGGGACTGAAGCTTTCTTT
>TRBD1|TRBJ2-1|.|TRBV9
CASSPSRDSSYNEQFF
TGTGCCAGCAGCCCCTCCCGGGACAGCTCCTACAATGAGCAGTTCTTC
>.|TRBJ2-2|few|TRBV5-6
CASSLSWQGNTGELFF
TGTGCCAGCAGCTTGTCGTGGCAGGGGAACACCGGGGAGCTGTTTTTT
>TRBD1|TRBJ1-1|.|TRBV12-5
CASGSGTGGNTEAFF
TGTGCTAGTGGTTCCGGGACAGGGGGTAACACTGAAGCTTTCTTT
>.|TRBJ2-3|once|TRBV9
CASSPGITDTQYF
TGTGCCAGCAGCCCGGGGATCACAGATACGCAGTATTTT
>TRBD1|TRBJ1-2|.|TRBV18
CASSPPSTGEYGYTF
TGTGCCAGCTCACCACCGTCGACAGGGGAATATGGCTACACCTTC
>.|TRBJ2-1|.|TRBV7-8
CASSLRNNEQFF
TGTGCCAGCAGCTTGAGGAACAATGAGCAGTTCTTC
>.|TRBJ1-1|once|TRBV27
CASSLSRGNTEAFF
TGTGCCAGCAGTTTATCTAGGGGGAACACTGAAGCTTTCTTT
>.|TRBJ2-2|.|TRBV20-1
CSAAEWGELFF
TGCAGTGCCGCGGAGTGGGGGGAGCTGTTTTTT
>.|TRBJ2-1|.|TRBV6-4
CASSMTASYNEQFF
TGTGCCAGCAGTATGACAGCCTCCTACAATGAGCAGTTCTTC
>TRBD1|TRBJ1-1|.|TRBV25-1
CASSGQGAVNTEAFF
TGTGCCAGCAGTGGTCAGGGGGCCGTTAACACTGAAGCTTTCTTT
>TRBD1|TRBJ2-5|.|TRBV29-1
CSVVQGARETQYF
TGCAGCGTTGTCCAGGGGGCGAGGGAGACCCAGTACTTC
>TRBD2|TRBJ2-3|.|TRBV5-4
CASSLALAGSTDTQYF
TGTGCCAGCAGCTTGGCACTAGCGGGTAGCACAGATACGCAGTATTTT
>.|TRBJ1-3|.|TRBV7-2
CASSLVTGRVYTIYF
TGTGCCAGCAGCTTAGTAACCGGCAGGGTGTACACCATATATTTT
>.|TRBJ2-7|.|TRBV11-1
CASAWNYPYEQYF
TGTGCCAGCGCGTGGAACTACCCCTACGAGCAGTACTTC
>.|TRBJ1-5|.|TRBV11-3
CASSLGADNQPQHF
TGTGCCAGCAGCTTAGGAGCGGACAATCAGCCCCAGCATTTT
>TRBD1|TRBJ2-1|.|TRBV7-9
CASSSGQTSYNEQFF
TGTGCCAGCAGCTCGGGACAGACCTCCTACAATGAGCAGTTCTTC
>.|TRBJ1-3|once|TRBV6-5
CASSSRRASSGNTIYF
TGTGCCAGCAGTTCGCGGCGGGCTAGCTCTGGAAACACCATATATTTT
>TRBD1|TRBJ1-1|.|TRBV10-3
CAISGSPSGGASPWTEAFF
TGTGCCATCAGTGGCTCCCCCTCAGGGGGCGCTTCTCCATGGACTGAAGCTTTCTTT
>TRBD1|TRBJ1-2|.|TRBV6-4
CASSDLRDRKFGYTF
TGTGCCAGCAGTGATCTCCGGGACAGGAAGTTTGGCTACACCTTC
>TRBD2|TRBJ2-2|.|TRBV6-1
CASSDWVAGGQGTGELFF
TGTGCCAGCAGTGACTGGGTAGCGGGGGGCCAGGGAACCGGGGAGCTGTTTTTT
>.|TRBJ1-5|.|TRBV5-5
CASSPDGNSNQPQHF
TGTGCCAGCAGCCCGGACGGGAATAGCAATCAGCCCCAGCATTTT
>TRBD2|TRBJ2-5|.|TRBV27
CASSLRGGAVGGETQYF
TGTGCCAGCAGTTTACGCGGGGGGGCCGTAGGAGGAGAGACCCAGTACTTC
>TRBD1|TRBJ1-1|.|TRBV6-4
CASSDSDRGLSEAFF
TGTGCCAGCAGTGACTCGGACAGGGGTCTCTCTGAAGCTTTCTTT
>TRBD2|TRBJ2-2|.|TRBV5-5
CASSLGLAGGSNTGELFF
TGTGCCAGCAGCTTGGGCCTAGCGGGGGGGTCGAACACCGGGGAGCTGTTTTTT
>TRBD2|TRBJ2-2|.|TRBV4-1
CASSQESGRGGDTGELFF
TGCGCCAGCAGCCAAGAAAGTGGGCGGGGGGGCGACACCGGGGAGCTGTTTTTT
>TRBD2|TRBJ2-7|.|TRBV5-1
CASSSGTSGADEQYF
TGCGCCAGCAGCTCCGGGACTAGCGGGGCAGACGAGCAGTACTTC
>TRBD1|TRBJ1-4|few|TRBV30
CAWSVLGQGSEKLFF
TGTGCCTGGAGTGTACTAGGACAGGGTAGTGAAAAACTGTTTTTT
>TRBD2|TRBJ2-5|.|TRBV9
CASSGFGGGAQETQYF
TGTGCCAGCAGTGGGTTTGGCGGGGGGGCTCAAGAGACCCAGTACTTC
>TRBD2|TRBJ2-1|.|TRBV4-2
CASSQGGSGGVLNEQFF
TGTGCCAGCAGCCAAGGGGGTAGTGGGGGGGTCCTCAATGAGCAGTTCTTC
>.|TRBJ1-1|.|TRBV7-2
CASSPVLGLNTEAFF
TGTGCCAGCAGCCCTGTTCTAGGATTGAACACTGAAGCTTTCTTT
>TRBD1|TRBJ1-2|.|TRBV19
CASSIRDRGGYGYTF
TGTGCCAGTAGTATCCGGGACAGGGGGGGCTATGGCTACACCTTC
>.|TRBJ2-7|.|TRBV2
CASSEDRGTGEQYF
TGTGCCAGCAGTGAAGATCGGGGTACGGGGGAGCAGTACTTC
>.|TRBJ1-1|.|TRBV14
CASSHAGRWAEAFF
TGTGCCAGCAGCCATGCGGGTAGATGGGCTGAAGCTTTCTTT
>.|TRBJ1-1|.|TRBV7-8
CASSLRRTESEAFF
TGTGCCAGCAGCTTACGTAGGACAGAAAGTGAAGCTTTCTTT
>.|TRBJ1-1|.|TRBV7-2
CASRLAGRAPEAFF
TGTGCCAGCCGTCTGGCTGGGAGGGCCCCTGAAGCTTTCTTT
>TRBD1|TRBJ1-4|.|TRBV6-1
CASSEGTGQGNEKLFF
TGTGCCAGCAGTGAAGGCACCGGACAGGGTAATGAAAAACTGTTTTTT
>.|TRBJ2-1|few|TRBV5-1
CASSLGMSYNEQFF
TGCGCCAGCAGCTTGGGTATGTCCTACAATGAGCAGTTCTTC